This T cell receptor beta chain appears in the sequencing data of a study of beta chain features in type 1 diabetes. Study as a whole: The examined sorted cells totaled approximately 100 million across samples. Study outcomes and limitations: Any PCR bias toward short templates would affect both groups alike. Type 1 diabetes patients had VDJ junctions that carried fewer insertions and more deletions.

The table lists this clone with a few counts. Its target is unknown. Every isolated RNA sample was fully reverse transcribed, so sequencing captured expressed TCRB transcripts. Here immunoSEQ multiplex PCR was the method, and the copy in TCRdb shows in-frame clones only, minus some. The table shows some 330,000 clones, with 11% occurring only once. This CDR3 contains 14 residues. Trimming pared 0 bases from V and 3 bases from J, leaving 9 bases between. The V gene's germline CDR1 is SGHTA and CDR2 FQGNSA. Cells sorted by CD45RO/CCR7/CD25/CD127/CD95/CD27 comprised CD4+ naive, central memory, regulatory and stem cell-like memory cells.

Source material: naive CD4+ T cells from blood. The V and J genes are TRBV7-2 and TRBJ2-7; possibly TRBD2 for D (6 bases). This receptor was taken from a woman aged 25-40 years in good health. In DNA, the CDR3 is TGTGCCAGCAGCTTAGCACAGACTAGCTACGAGCAGTACTTC. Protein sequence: CASSLAQTSYEQYF.